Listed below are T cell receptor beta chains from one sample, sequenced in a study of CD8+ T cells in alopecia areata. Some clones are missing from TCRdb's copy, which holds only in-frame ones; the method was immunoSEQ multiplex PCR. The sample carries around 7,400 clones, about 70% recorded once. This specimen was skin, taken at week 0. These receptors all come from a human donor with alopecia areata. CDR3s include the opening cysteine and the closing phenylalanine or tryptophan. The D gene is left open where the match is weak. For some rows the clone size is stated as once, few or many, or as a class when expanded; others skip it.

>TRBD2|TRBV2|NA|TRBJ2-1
TGTGCCAGCAGTGAACGGAGGTGGGCTAGCGGCTCCTACAATGAGCAGTTCTTC
CASSERRWASGSYNEQFF
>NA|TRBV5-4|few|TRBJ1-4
TGTGCCAGCAGCTGGGACGTACAGGATGAACTGTTTTTT
CASSWDVQDELFF
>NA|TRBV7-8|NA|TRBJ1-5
TGTGCCAGCAGCTTAGCCGAGGATCAGCCCCAGCATTTT
CASSLAEDQPQHF
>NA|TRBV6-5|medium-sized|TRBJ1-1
TGTGCCAGCAGTTTCGCCCCTAGCACTGAAGCTTTCTTT
CASSFAPSTEAFF
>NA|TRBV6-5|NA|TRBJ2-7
TGTGCCAGCAGTTTAGACGCCGTAGTCTACGAGCAGTACTTC
CASSLDAVVYEQYF
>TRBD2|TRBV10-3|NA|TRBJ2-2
TGTGCCATCAACGAGGGGCGAGCGGGGGGTTTCACCGGGGAGCTGTTTTTT
CAINEGRAGGFTGELFF
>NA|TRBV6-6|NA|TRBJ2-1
TGTGCCAGCAGTTACACCGCCAGGGAGCAGTTCTTC
CASSYTAREQFF
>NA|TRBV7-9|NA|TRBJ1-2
TGTGCCAGCAGCTCCTGGGGTGACTATGGCTACACCTTC
CASSSWGDYGYTF
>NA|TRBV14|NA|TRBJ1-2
TGTGCCAGCAGCCCAAACGCGATGAGAGTCAGCTACACCTTC
CASSPNAMRVSYTF
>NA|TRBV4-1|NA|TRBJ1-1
TGCGCCAGCAGCCATCCGGCCATGAACACTGAAGCTTTCTTT
CASSHPAMNTEAFF
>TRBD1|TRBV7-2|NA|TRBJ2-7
TGTGCCAGCAGCTTAAGGACAGGGAGCTCCTACGAGCAGTACTTC
CASSLRTGSSYEQYF
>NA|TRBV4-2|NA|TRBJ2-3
TGTGCCAGCAGCCAAGAAGGCCAGCCCCGCACAGATACGCAGTATTTT
CASSQEGQPRTDTQYF
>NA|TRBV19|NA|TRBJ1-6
TGTGCCAGTAGTATGAGGACGCAGAATTCACCCCTCCACTTT
CASSMRTQNSPLHF
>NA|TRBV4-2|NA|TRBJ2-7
TGTGCCAGCAGCCAAGTACAGGGAATCGCCTACGAGCAGTACTTC
CASSQVQGIAYEQYF
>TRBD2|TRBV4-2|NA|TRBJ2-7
TGTGCCAGCAGCCATCGCCCCGGGGGGGCCCACTCCTACGAGCAGTACTTC
CASSHRPGGAHSYEQYF
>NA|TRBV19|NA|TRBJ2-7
TGTGCCAGTAGTATTAGCACGTTCTCCTACGAGCAGTACTTC
CASSISTFSYEQYF
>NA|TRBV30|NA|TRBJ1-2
TGTGCCTGGAGTGTAGGGGCCGGGAACTATGGCTACACCTTC
CAWSVGAGNYGYTF
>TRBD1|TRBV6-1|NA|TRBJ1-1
TGTGCCAGCAGTCAAGGGACAGGGGGTATGATGAACACTGAAGCTTTCTTT
CASSQGTGGMMNTEAFF
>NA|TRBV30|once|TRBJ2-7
TGTGCCTGGAGTGTTGGGGGTTGGGGGACGGAGCAGTACTTC
CAWSVGGWGTEQYF
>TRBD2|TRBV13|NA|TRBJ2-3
TGTGCCAGCAGCTCCCATAGCGGGGGGGCCCCAGATACGCAGTATTTT
CASSSHSGGAPDTQYF
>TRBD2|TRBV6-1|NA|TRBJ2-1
TGTGCCAGCAGTGCCCACACCGGGACTAGCGGGGGTCAGCAGTTCTTC
CASSAHTGTSGGQQFF
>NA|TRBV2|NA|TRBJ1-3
TGTGCCAGCAGTGAACGGGGTGCCTTCTCTGGAAACACCATATATTTT
CASSERGAFSGNTIYF
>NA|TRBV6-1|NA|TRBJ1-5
TGTGCCAGCAGTGAAAATCTTGGGCCACAGCCCCAGCATTTT
CASSENLGPQPQHF
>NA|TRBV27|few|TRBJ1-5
TGTGCCAGCAGTCCAATGGACGGCCAGCCCCAGCATTTT
CASSPMDGQPQHF
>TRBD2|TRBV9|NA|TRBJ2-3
TGTGCCAGCAGCGTCGCACTAGCGGGGACCTCAGATACGCAGTATTTT
CASSVALAGTSDTQYF
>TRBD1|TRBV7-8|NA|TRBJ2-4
TGTGCCAGCAGCTTAGGCGGACAGGAGAAAAACATTCAGTACTTC
CASSLGGQEKNIQYF
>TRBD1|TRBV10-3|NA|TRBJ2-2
TGTGCCATCGACAGGGCGGTCGGGGAGCTGTTTTTT
CAIDRAVGELFF
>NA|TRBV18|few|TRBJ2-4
TGTGCCAGCTCACCTAGTGCGGACATTCAGTACTTC
CASSPSADIQYF
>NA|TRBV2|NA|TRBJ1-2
TGTGCCAGCAGTGAGAGGTACTATGGCTACACCTTC
CASSERYYGYTF
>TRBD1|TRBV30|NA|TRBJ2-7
TGTGCCTGGAATCTTGATTACAGGGGCAACGAGCAGTACTTC
CAWNLDYRGNEQYF
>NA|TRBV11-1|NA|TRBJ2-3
TGTGCCAGCGATGGGGGTTGGGGCACAGATACGCAGTATTTT
CASDGGWGTDTQYF
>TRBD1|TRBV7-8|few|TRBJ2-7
TGTGCCAGCAGCCGACCGGGACAGGGGACGCGCTACGAGCAGTACTTC
CASSRPGQGTRYEQYF
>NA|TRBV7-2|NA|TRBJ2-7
TGTGCCAGCAGCAAGTGGGGTCTCGGCTACGAGCAGTACTTC
CASSKWGLGYEQYF
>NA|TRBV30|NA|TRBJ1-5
TGTGCCTGGAGTATGGTACGGGACGGAATTAGCAATCAGCCCCAGCATTTT
CAWSMVRDGISNQPQHF
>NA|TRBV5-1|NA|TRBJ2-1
TGCGCCAGCAGCCAACAGGGTTCGGATGAGCAGTTCTTC
CASSQQGSDEQFF
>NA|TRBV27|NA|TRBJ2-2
TGTGCCAGCCACGGTCCGAACACCGGGGAGCTGTTTTTT
CASHGPNTGELFF
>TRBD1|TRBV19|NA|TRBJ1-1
TGTGCCAGTAGTGCCAGGGGGCGAATGGAAGCTTTCTTT
CASSARGRMEAFF
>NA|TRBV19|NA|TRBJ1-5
TGTGCCAGTAGTTACCGGGACTCAGGGGATCAGCCCCAGCATTTT
CASSYRDSGDQPQHF
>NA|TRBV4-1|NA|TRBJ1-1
TGCGCCAGCAGCCAAGATTCTCGGGTTACTGAAGCTTTCTTT
CASSQDSRVTEAFF
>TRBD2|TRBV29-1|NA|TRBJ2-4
TGCAGCGCCGACCGTACCGGGGGGGCCAAAAACATTCAGTACTTC
CSADRTGGAKNIQYF
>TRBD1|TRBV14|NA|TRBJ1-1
TGTGCCAGCAGGTTACAGGGGAAGAACACTGAAGCTTTCTTT
CASRLQGKNTEAFF
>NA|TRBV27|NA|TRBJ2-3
TGTGCCAGCAAGGTGAGCACGAGCACAGATACGCAGTATTTT
CASKVSTSTDTQYF
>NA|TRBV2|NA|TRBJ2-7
TGTGCCAGCAGTGCAGGGAGGATCACCTACGAGCAGTACTTC
CASSAGRITYEQYF
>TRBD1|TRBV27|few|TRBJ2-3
TGTGCCAGCAATGGACAGGGGGCGCCTCGCACAGATACGCAGTATTTT
CASNGQGAPRTDTQYF
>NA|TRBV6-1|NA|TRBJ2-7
TGTGCCAGCAGTGAAGCGGACAGCTCCTACGAGCAGTACTTC
CASSEADSSYEQYF
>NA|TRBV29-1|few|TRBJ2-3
TGCAGCGTTGCTGACGCGGGACTCGCTAGCACAGATACGCAGTATTTT
CSVADAGLASTDTQYF
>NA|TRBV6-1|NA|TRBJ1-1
TGTGCCAGCAACCCTCCGTGGGGGGGCACTGAAGCTTTCTTT
CASNPPWGGTEAFF
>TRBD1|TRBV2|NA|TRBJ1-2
TGTGCCAGCAGTGAAGCGTGGCAGGGGGCAGGAGGCTACACCTTC
CASSEAWQGAGGYTF
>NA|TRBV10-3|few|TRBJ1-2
TGTGCCATCGGACAGATCTATGGCTACACCTTC
CAIGQIYGYTF
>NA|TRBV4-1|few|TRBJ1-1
TGCGCCAGCAGCCCCAAAATGATTGCGAACACTGAAGCTTTCTTT
CASSPKMIANTEAFF
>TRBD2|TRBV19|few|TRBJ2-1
TGTGCCAGCGCCGGGAGGGGCCGGGACAATGAGCAGTTCTTC
CASAGRGRDNEQFF
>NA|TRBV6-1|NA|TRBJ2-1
TGTGCCAGCAACCTATTGGACGAGGGCTCCAATGAGCAGTTCTTC
CASNLLDEGSNEQFF
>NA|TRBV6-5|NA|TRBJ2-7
TGTGCCAGCAGCAACAGGGCCTACGAGCAGTACTTC
CASSNRAYEQYF
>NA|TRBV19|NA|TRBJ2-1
TGTGCCAGTAGTATTGGAACCAAAGGGGGGATCCACAATGAGCAGTTCTTC
CASSIGTKGGIHNEQFF
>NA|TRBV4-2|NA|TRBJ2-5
TGTGCCAGCAGCCAAGGCCCCCTCGAGGAGACCCAGTACTTC
CASSQGPLEETQYF
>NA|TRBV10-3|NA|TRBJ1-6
TGTGCCATCAGGACAGATGGTAATTCACCCCTCCACTTT
CAIRTDGNSPLHF
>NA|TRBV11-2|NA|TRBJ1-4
TGTGCCAGCAGCTTAGTAGAGGAGGATAATGAAAAACTGTTTTTT
CASSLVEEDNEKLFF
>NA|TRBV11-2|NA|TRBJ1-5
TGTGCCAGCAGCCCCCGATATAGCAATCAGCCCCAGCATTTT
CASSPRYSNQPQHF
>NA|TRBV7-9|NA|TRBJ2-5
TGTGCCAGGAGCCCTTCACAAGAGACCCAGTACTTC
CARSPSQETQYF
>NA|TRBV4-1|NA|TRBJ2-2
TGCGCCAGCAGGCAGACAGGTCCCGCCGGGGAGCTGTTTTTT
CASRQTGPAGELFF